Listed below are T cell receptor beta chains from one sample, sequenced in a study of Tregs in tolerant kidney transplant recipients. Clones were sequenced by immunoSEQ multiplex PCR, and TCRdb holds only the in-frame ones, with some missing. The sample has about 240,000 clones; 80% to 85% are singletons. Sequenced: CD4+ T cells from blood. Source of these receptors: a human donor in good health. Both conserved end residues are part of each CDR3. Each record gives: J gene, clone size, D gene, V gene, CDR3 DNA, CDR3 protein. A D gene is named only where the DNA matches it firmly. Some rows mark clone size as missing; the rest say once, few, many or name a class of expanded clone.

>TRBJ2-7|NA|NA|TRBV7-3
TGTGCCAGCAGCTTAACAACGGGACTATTAGGGGGCGAGCAGTACTTC
CASSLTTGLLGGEQYF
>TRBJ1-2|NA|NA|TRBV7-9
TGTGCCAGCAGCTTAGAGACGGCACCCGGGGGCTACACCTTC
CASSLETAPGGYTF
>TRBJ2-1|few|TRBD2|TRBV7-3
TGTGCCAGCAGCTTCTCCGGGACTAGCGATCCCTACAATGAGCAGTTCTTC
CASSFSGTSDPYNEQFF
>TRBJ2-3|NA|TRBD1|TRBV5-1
TGCGCCAGCAGCCTTGACCGGGACAGGGGGACAGATACGCAGTATTTT
CASSLDRDRGTDTQYF
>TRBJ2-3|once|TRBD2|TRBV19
TGTGCCAGTAGTACCCTAGCGGGAGGGCCCATCAATACGCAGTATTTT
CASSTLAGGPINTQYF
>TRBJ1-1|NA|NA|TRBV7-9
TGTGCCAGCAGCCCAAGGGACGAGAACACTGAAGCTTTCTTT
CASSPRDENTEAFF
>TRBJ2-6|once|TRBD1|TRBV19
TGTGCCAGTAGTATCGGACAGGGGGCTGGGGCCAACGTCCTGACTTTC
CASSIGQGAGANVLTF
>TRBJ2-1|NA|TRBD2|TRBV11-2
TGTGCCAGCACCAGACTAGCGGGCCACAATGAGCAGTTCTTC
CASTRLAGHNEQFF
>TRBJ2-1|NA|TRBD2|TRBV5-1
TGCGCCAGCAGCTTGGATGGGGGGGGTGAGCAGTTCTTC
CASSLDGGGEQFF
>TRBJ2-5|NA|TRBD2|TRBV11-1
TGTGCCAGCAGCTTAAGGACTAGCGGGGGGGCACAGACCCAGTACTTC
CASSLRTSGGAQTQYF
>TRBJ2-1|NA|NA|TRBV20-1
TGCAGTGCAGAGGGGGTGAGAGAGCAGTTCTTC
CSAEGVREQFF
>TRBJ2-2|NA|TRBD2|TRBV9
TGTGCCAGCAGCGATCGGGGTCTAGCGGTAAACACCGGGGAGCTGTTTTTT
CASSDRGLAVNTGELFF
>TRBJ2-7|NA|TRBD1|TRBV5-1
TGCGCCAGCAGCACCTACCCCCGGGACAGGGACGAGCAGTACTTC
CASSTYPRDRDEQYF
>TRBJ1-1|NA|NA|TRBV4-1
TGCGCCAGCAGCCAAGATGAATGGAGCTACACTGAAGCTTTCTTT
CASSQDEWSYTEAFF
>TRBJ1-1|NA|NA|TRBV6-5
TGTGCCAGCAGTGAGAGGGGAGGGGCTGAAGCTTTCTTT
CASSERGGAEAFF
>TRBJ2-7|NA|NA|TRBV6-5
TGTGCCAGCAGTAACAGCTACGAGCAGTACTTC
CASSNSYEQYF
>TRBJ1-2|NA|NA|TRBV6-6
TGTGCCAGCAGGGGGGGGGTTTACTCCTATGGCTACACCTTC
CASRGGVYSYGYTF
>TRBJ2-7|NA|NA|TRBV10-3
TGTGCCATCCGCCCGGGGAGCGGGCCCTTCCGGGAGCAGTACTTC
CAIRPGSGPFREQYF
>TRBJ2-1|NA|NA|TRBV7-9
TGTGCCAGCAGCCCAAGTCAGGGTCCCTACAATGAGCAGTTCTTC
CASSPSQGPYNEQFF
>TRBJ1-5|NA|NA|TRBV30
TGTGCCTGGAGTGCCGGGACAAACCATCAGCCCCAGCATTTT
CAWSAGTNHQPQHF
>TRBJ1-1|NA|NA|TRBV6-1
TGTGCCAGCAGTGAGTACATTGGGGTGGCCACTGAAGCTTTCTTT
CASSEYIGVATEAFF
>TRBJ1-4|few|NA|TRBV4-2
TGTGCCAGCAGCCAACAGGTTTTAATGAGAAAACTGTTTTTT
CASSQQVLMRKLFF
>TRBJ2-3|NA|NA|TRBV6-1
TGTGCCAGCAGTGAACGAGACCTTGGGGATGCAGATACGCAGTATTTT
CASSERDLGDADTQYF
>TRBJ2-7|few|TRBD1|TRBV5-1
TGCGCCAGCAGCTTGAACAGGGGCTCCTACGAGCAGTACTTC
CASSLNRGSYEQYF
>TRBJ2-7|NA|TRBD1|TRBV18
TGTGCCAGCTCATCGCCGGGACAGGGGAGCGGCGAGCAGTACTTC
CASSSPGQGSGEQYF
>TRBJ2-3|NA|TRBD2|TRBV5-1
TGCGCCAGCAGCTTGGAAGCGGGGGGTAGCACAGATACGCAGTATTTT
CASSLEAGGSTDTQYF
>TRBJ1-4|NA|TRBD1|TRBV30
TGTGCCTGGAGTAAGGACAGGGGGTTAACTAATGAAAAACTGTTTTTT
CAWSKDRGLTNEKLFF
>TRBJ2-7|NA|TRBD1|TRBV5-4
TGTGCCAGCAGCTCCCCCGGGACAGCGTCCTACGAGCAGTACTTC
CASSSPGTASYEQYF
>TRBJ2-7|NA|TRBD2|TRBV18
TGTGCCAGCTCACTAAGACCCAGCGGGAGCGACGAGCAGTACTTC
CASSLRPSGSDEQYF